These 21 T cell receptor beta chains originate from one sample sequenced in a study of T cells in localized non-small cell lung cancer. Repertoires were generated with immunoSEQ multiplex PCR, while TCRdb's copy carries only in-frame clones and drops some. The sample records some 55,000 clones, roughly four fifths being singletons. The input for sequencing was peripheral blood, taken before any cancer treatment. The receptor set was obtained from a female donor over 55 with stage II squamous cell lung carcinoma.

The chain has TRBV6-5 and TRBJ2-1; D perhaps matches TRBD1 (5 bases). Per germline, CDR1 MNHEY and CDR2 SVGAGI. The CDR3 is 14 residues long. The germline V and J ends were trimmed by 4 bases and 5 bases, with 12 bases remaining between them. DNA of the CDR3: TGTGCCAGCAGTTCTCAGGGCCTTGACAATGAGCAGTTCTTC. This codes for CASSSQGLDNEQFF.

The CDR3 coding sequence is TGTGCCAGCAGCCGGGAAACAGGGGGCAGGGCTGAAGCTTTCTTT. It yields the protein CASSRETGGRAEAFF. The chain has TRBV5-4 and TRBJ1-1, with 9 positions matching TRBD1. V lost 4 bases to trimming and J lost 6 bases; unmatched junction nucleotides: 10. The length of the CDR3 is 15 residues. Germline values: CDR1 SGHNT, CDR2 YYREEE (reference sequence).

The J gene is TRBJ1-2, the V gene TRBV14; no clear D. Germline CDR1 is SGHDN and CDR2 is FVKESK. The V and J ends lost 7 bases and 4 bases respectively, with 10 bases between them. The CDR3 contains 12 residues. CDR3 sequence: CASNSGGYGYTF. The CDR3 DNA reads as TGTGCCAGCAATTCGGGCGGCTATGGCTACACCTTC.

The chain carries TRBV6-6 and TRBJ1-6, with TRBD1 matching over 7 bases. CDR3 length: 15 residues. CDR1 and CDR2 from the germline V gene are MNHNY and SVGAGI (reference sequence). The V and J ends lost 4 bases and 9 bases, in that order; junction bases with no gene match: 9. The CDR3 bases are TGTGCCAGCAGTTCCCCGGGACAGCAAACTTCACCCCTCCACTTT. Its translation is CASSSPGQQTSPLHF.

The V and J genes are TRBV4-2 and TRBJ1-4; the D gene is possibly TRBD1 (6 bases). CDR3 length: 15 amino acids. Germline CDR1 is LGHNA and CDR2 is YNFKEQ. The V and J ends lost 0 bases and 5 bases respectively, with 10 bases between them. The CDR3 DNA reads TGTGCCAGCAGCCAAGATCTGCAGGGGAATGAAAAACTGTTTTTT. Translation gives CASSQDLQGNEKLFF.

The chain recombines TRBV5-1 with TRBJ2-7; 10 bases are a match to TRBD1. Trimming took 4 bases from V and 3 from J; bases not matched to a gene: 4. The germline V gene encodes CDR1 SGHRS and CDR2 YFSETQ. This CDR3 contains 14 residues. This CDR3 is CASSQGQGDYEQYF. For the CDR3, the DNA is TGCGCCAGCAGCCAAGGACAGGGGGACTACGAGCAGTACTTC.

This clone occurred a few times. The chain joins TRBV4-2 to TRBJ1-1; TRBD1 might be the D (6 bases). V was clipped by 0 bases and J by 3 bases, with 11 bases between them. The V gene's germline CDR1 is LGHNA and CDR2 YNFKEQ. This CDR3 contains 15 residues. In DNA, the CDR3 is TGTGCCAGCAGCCAAGACGGGGGCTTGGACACTGAAGCTTTCTTT. Protein: CASSQDGGLDTEAFF.

Note on this clone: One end of the junction fails to match germline, which may point to a read error. V is TRBV19 and J is TRBJ2-7; D might be TRBD1 (5 bases). Germline V gene lookup returns CDR1 LNHDA and CDR2 SQIVND (reference sequence). This CDR3 has 11 amino acids. The CDR3 DNA reads as TGTGCCAGTAGTATAGAGGGGCTCGCGCTCTTC. This gives the protein CASSIEGLALF.

The chain couples TRBV19 to TRBJ1-1, with D uncertain. This CDR3 contains 14 residues. The V gene's germline CDR1 is LNHDA and CDR2 SQIVND (reference sequence). Trimming removed 2 bases from V and 4 bases from J, with 11 bases in between. The CDR3: CASSIMGRGTEAFF. The CDR3, as DNA: TGTGCCAGTAGTATAATGGGTAGAGGCACTGAAGCTTTCTTT.

The rearrangement links TRBV19 to TRBJ1-1; D gene ambiguous. CDR1 LNHDA and CDR2 SQIVND come from the germline V gene (reference sequence). V lost 6 bases to trimming and J lost 1 base, with 9 bases between them. There are 13 residues in the CDR3. The DNA of the CDR3 is TGTGCCAGTAGGGAGAGGCAGAACACTGAAGCTTTCTTT. Translating it yields CASRERQNTEAFF.

This chain links TRBV11-2 with TRBJ1-2; D is unclear. The CDR3 runs 11 residues. V dropped 6 bases and J dropped 7 bases, with 9 bases sitting between them. Germline-derived CDR1 and CDR2 are SGHAT and FQNNGV. The CDR3 DNA follows: TGTGCCAGCAGTCGCCCATCTGGCTACACCTTC. Amino acids: CASSRPSGYTF. The complete variable domain, with remaining parts taken from reference TRBV11-2 and TRBJ1-2, reads EAGVAQSPRYKIIEKRQSVAFWCNPISGHATLYWYQQILGQGPKLLIQFQNNGVVDDSQLPKDRFSAERLKGVDSTLKIQPAKLEDSAVYLCASSRPSGYTFGSGTRLTVV.

CDR3 coding DNA: TGTGCCAGCAGCTTAGCTGCCTGGACAGGGGAAAACACCATATATTTT. Protein: CASSLAAWTGENTIYF. V gene TRBV7-2 combines with J gene TRBJ1-3; 9 nucleotides agree with TRBD1. The CDR3 consists of 16 residues. V shed 0 bases and J 6 bases; nucleotides not matched to a gene: 6. CDR1 SGHTA and CDR2 FQGNSA come from the germline V gene.

This chain uses TRBV10-3 with TRBJ2-7, with 9 bases aligning to TRBD2. Germline CDR1 is ENHRY and CDR2 is SYGVKD. The CDR3 is 17 amino acids. The junction had 16 bases not matched to a gene; V was cut back by 4 bases and J by 6 bases. The CDR3 protein is CAISVRAGGPSVAEQYF. The CDR3 nucleotides are TGTGCCATCAGTGTCCGAGCGGGGGGCCCTTCGGTAGCCGAGCAGTACTTC.

This clone turned up a few times. The J gene is TRBJ2-2, the V gene TRBV9, with D perhaps TRBD1 or TRBD2 (5 bases each). The CDR3 extends over 13 amino acids. Germline CDR1 reads SGDLS; CDR2 reads YYNGEE. Trimming stripped 3 bases from V and 6 bases from J, with 9 bases between. The CDR3 DNA is TGTGCCAGCAGCGGAGGGGCGGCCGGGGAGCTGTTTTTT. Translated: CASSGGAAGELFF.

The chain recombines TRBV7-2 with TRBJ2-5; 10 nucleotides line up with TRBD1. V trimming: 5 bases; J trimming: 5 bases; junction bases outside the gene matches: 2. CDR1 and CDR2 from the germline V gene are SGHTA and FQGNSA. The CDR3 runs to 13 residues. The DNA for the CDR3 is TGTGCCAGCAGCCGGGACAGGGGTGAGACCCAGTACTTC. It yields the protein CASSRDRGETQYF.

The chain couples TRBV6-5 to TRBJ1-1; D is undetermined. With 5 bases removed from V and 0 bases from J, the gap between germline ends came to 10 bases. CDR3 length equals 14 residues. Germline V gene lookup returns CDR1 MNHEY and CDR2 SVGAGI. Written as DNA, the CDR3 is TGTGCCAGCAGTCGCGACACGCTGAACACTGAAGCTTTCTTT. This translates into CASSRDTLNTEAFF.

The V and J genes are TRBV19 and TRBJ2-7, with TRBD2 as a possible D gene (6 bases). CDR1 and CDR2 from the germline V gene are LNHDA and SQIVND (reference sequence). V lost 5 bases and J 7 bases, leaving 9 bases between the germline ends. The CDR3 length is 11 residues. CDR3 residues: CASSQGGEQYF. Here the CDR3 DNA reads TGTGCCAGTAGTCAGGGAGGAGAGCAGTACTTC.

The chain uses TRBV19 and TRBJ1-4, with TRBD1 as a possible D gene (6 bases). The CDR3 sequence is 14 residues long. Trimming stripped 1 base from V and 7 bases from J, with 10 bases between. Per germline, CDR1 LNHDA and CDR2 SQIVND (reference sequence). The DNA of the CDR3 is TGTGCCAGTAGTATAGTCGGGGGCACTGAAAAACTGTTTTTT. This encodes CASSIVGGTEKLFF.

V usage is TRBV6-5 and J usage is TRBJ1-2; maybe TRBD1 (5 bases). Trimming stripped 0 bases from V and 4 bases from J, with 9 bases between. The CDR3 extends over 14 amino acids. Per the germline V gene, CDR1 is MNHEY and CDR2 is SVGAGI. CDR3 protein: CASSYSVGAYGYTF. The CDR3 DNA follows: TGTGCCAGCAGTTACTCGGTAGGGGCCTATGGCTACACCTTC.

J is TRBJ1-3 and V is TRBV4-2; D perhaps matches TRBD1 (5 bases). Germline lookup yields CDR1 LGHNA and CDR2 YNFKEQ. The length of the CDR3 is 14 residues. The germline V and J ends were trimmed by 3 bases and 8 bases, with 14 bases remaining between them. In DNA form, the CDR3 reads TGTGCCAGCAGCCACCAGGACAAGAGGGACACCATATATTTT. Its protein is CASSHQDKRDTIYF.

This chain uses TRBV6-5 with TRBJ1-2, with 10 bases aligning to TRBD1. Germline V gene sequence: CDR1 MNHEY, CDR2 SVGAGI. This CDR3 is built from 15 residues. V was clipped by 6 bases and J by 3 bases; unmatched bases: 7. The CDR3: CASSRRQGAHYGYTF. DNA of the CDR3: TGTGCCAGCAGCCGCAGACAGGGGGCTCACTATGGCTACACCTTC.